Shown below are 21 T cell receptor beta chains from a single sample sequenced in a study of vaccination and CD4 T cells after COVID-19. Once obtained from cultured CD4+ T cells, the DNA was sequenced using the Oncomine TCR Beta short-read assay. Each CDR3 protein gets one entry after TCRdb re-called the PCR reads with MiXCR. The data contain 15,000 to 20,000 distinct CDR3 sequences, roughly 49% of them singletons. Antigens for these TCRs are unknown. Treatment specified: approximately 11-day PBMC culture with coronavirus spike peptide pools or control peptides (ViraFEST assay). The input for sequencing was CD4+ T cells from blood, cultured in vitro, taken before SARS-CoV-2 vaccination. These receptors all come from a human donor who had recovered from COVID-19.

A few counts support this clonotype. The chain carries TRBV6-5 and TRBJ1-1; D gene unclear. The CDR3 covers 15 residues. V lost 1 base and J 0 bases, leaving 9 bases between the germline ends. The germline CDR1 and CDR2 sequences are MNHEY and SVGAGI. The CDR3 DNA follows: TGTGCCAGCAGTTACTTCTCCAACCTGAACACTGAAGCTTTCTTT. It encodes CASSYFSNLNTEAFF.

The rearrangement joins TRBV6-1 to TRBJ2-7, with D perhaps TRBD1 (6 bases). The V gene's germline CDR1 is MNHNS and CDR2 SASEGT. The CDR3 consists of 14 residues. The ends were cut back, 3 bases at V and 3 bases at J, with 12 bases in the middle. For the CDR3, the DNA is TGTGCCAGCAGTGAGGCCGGACAGCTCTACGAGCAGTACTTC. It specifies CASSEAGQLYEQYF.

The chain links TRBV2 to TRBJ2-2; D call uncertain. V was cut by 5 bases and J by 3 bases, with 4 bases left in between. CDR1 and CDR2 from the germline V gene are SNHLY and FYNNEI. This CDR3 region has 12 residues. CDR3 DNA sequence: TGTGCCAGCAGTCTTTACACCGGGGAGCTGTTTTTT. The encoded protein is CASSLYTGELFF.

The V gene is TRBV25-1, the J gene TRBJ2-7; D possibly corresponds to TRBD1 (6 bases). Germline V lookup: CDR1 MGHDK, CDR2 SYGVNS. This CDR3 region has 13 residues. Trimming cost V 4 bases and J 0 bases, with 7 bases left between them. CDR3 protein: CASSGQVSYEQYF. Here the CDR3 DNA reads TGTGCCAGCAGTGGACAGGTCTCCTACGAGCAGTACTTC.

This chain links TRBV24-1 with TRBJ1-1; possible D gene TRBD1, 5 bases. Germline-derived CDR1 and CDR2 are KGHDR and SFDVKD. V lost 4 bases and J lost 11, with 13 bases in between. This CDR3 is 12 amino acids long. The CDR3 coding sequence is TGTGCCACCAGTGACCCGGGGGGGTCGGCTTTCTTT. As protein: CATSDPGGSAFF.

This clonotype was found a few times. The V call is TRBV30, the J call TRBJ1-5; TRBD1 aligns across 8 bases. There are 13 residues in the CDR3. V was pared by 3 bases and J by 5 bases, with 3 bases of the junction left unmatched. Germline V gene sequence: CDR1 GTSNPN, CDR2 SVGIG (reference sequence). The CDR3 loop is CAWRDREHQPQHF. The CDR3 nucleotides read TGTGCCTGGAGGGACAGGGAGCATCAGCCCCAGCATTTT.

This sequence joins TRBV7-3 and TRBJ2-1; D tentatively fits TRBD1 or TRBD2 (6 bases each). Germline CDR1 reads SGHTA; CDR2 reads FQGTGA. The CDR3 extends over 14 amino acids. V gave up 0 bases and J gave up 4 bases, with 7 bases separating them. CDR3 DNA sequence: TGTGCCAGCAGCTTAACAGGGGGGTACAATGAGCAGTTCTTC. Translating it yields CASSLTGGYNEQFF.

V gene TRBV7-2 combines with J gene TRBJ2-7, with 9 bases matching TRBD1. Germline values: CDR1 SGHTA, CDR2 FQGNSA. The J segment lost 7 bases and the V segment lost 5 bases, leaving 12 bases of the junction unmatched. The length of the CDR3 is 15 residues. CDR3 coding DNA: TGTGCCAGCAGCCCTCCCGGGACAGGGAGACGTGAGCAGTACTTC. Its translation is CASSPPGTGRREQYF.

Only one count was recorded for this clonotype. The V and J genes are TRBV10-3 and TRBJ2-3; TRBD2 might be the D (5 bases). CDR3 length equals 14 residues. Trimming cost V 6 bases and J 4 bases, with 14 bases left between them. In germline, CDR1 is ENHRY, CDR2 SYGVKD. In DNA form, the CDR3 reads TGTGCCATCAGGGCCGGGGATTCAGCAGATACGCAGTATTTT. Amino acid sequence: CAIRAGDSADTQYF.

The chain uses TRBV5-1 and TRBJ2-1; 10 bases map to TRBD2. This CDR3 has 18 amino acids. Trimming took 3 bases from V and 6 from J; bases not matched to a gene: 15. Germline V gene sequence: CDR1 SGHRS, CDR2 YFSETQ. In nucleotides, the CDR3 is TGCGCCAGCAGCTGGGCTAGCGGGAGTTTAGGGTCCGCCAATGAGCAGTTCTTC. Translating gives CASSWASGSLGSANEQFF.

This chain joins TRBV5-1 and TRBJ2-5; D might be TRBD1 (8 bases). The CDR3 has 16 residues. Trimming shortened V by 0 bases and J by 4 bases, and 16 bases separated the two germline ends. The V gene's germline CDR1 is SGHRS and CDR2 YFSETQ. For the CDR3, the DNA is TGCGCCAGCAGCTTGGCAGGACAGGGAGGGCGAGAGACCCAGTACTTC. Translating it yields CASSLAGQGGRETQYF.

The V and J genes are TRBV20-1 and TRBJ2-4; D could derive from TRBD1 or TRBD2 (6 bases each). The CDR3 length is 14 residues. The germline V and J ends were trimmed by 3 bases and 7 bases, with 16 bases remaining between them. CDR1 is DFQATT, CDR2 SNEGSKA, per germline (reference sequence). CDR3 nucleotide sequence: TGCAGTGCTAGTGACGGGGGCCCTACGAACATTCAGTACTTC. Amino acids: CSASDGGPTNIQYF.

The V call is TRBV20-1, the J call TRBJ2-1; D possibly matches TRBD1 or TRBD2 (7 bases each). The CDR3 totals 14 residues. Trimming removed 5 bases from V and 2 bases from J, with 13 bases in between. Germline V gives CDR1 DFQATT, CDR2 SNEGSKA (reference sequence). CDR3 sequence (DNA): TGCAGTGCTGTCCAGGGGGGGCCCTACAATGAGCAGTTCTTC. This translates into CSAVQGGPYNEQFF.

In its sample, this clonotype is medium-sized. The genes are TRBV12-3 or TRBV12-4 and TRBJ2-5; D may be TRBD1 (5 bases). The V end was cut by 5 bases, the J end by 4 bases, with 5 bases between. CDR3 length: 11 amino acids. The CDR3 loop is CASSQGETQYF. CDR3 nucleotides: TGTGCCAGCAGTCAGGGAGAGACCCAGTACTTC.

This chain joins TRBV6-4 and TRBJ2-3; perhaps D is TRBD1 or TRBD2 (5 bases each). The CDR3 extends over 15 amino acids. Germline CDR1 MRHNA, CDR2 SNTAGT. The V gene lost 5 bases and the J gene lost 4 bases, with 16 bases spanning the gap. The chain's CDR3 is CASSTTEGSADTQYF. In DNA, the CDR3 is TGTGCCAGCAGTACGACAGAAGGGAGCGCAGATACGCAGTATTTT.

The CDR3 reads CASSDPATTGPGTEAFF. CDR3 DNA sequence: TGTGCCAGCAGTGACCCGGCAACCACAGGCCCCGGCACTGAAGCTTTCTTT. V usage is TRBV6-4 and J usage is TRBJ1-1; maybe TRBD1 (5 bases). The CDR3 extends over 17 amino acids. The V and J ends lost 2 bases and 4 bases respectively, with 20 bases between them. CDR1 is MRHNA and CDR2 is SNTAGT in the germline V gene.

This clonotype was detected only a few times. V gene TRBV20-1 combines with J gene TRBJ2-3; a possible D gene is TRBD2 (5 bases). The V end was cut by 6 bases, the J end by 2 bases, with 18 bases between. The CDR3 contains 15 residues. Germline V gene data show CDR1 as DFQATT and CDR2 as SNEGSKA (reference sequence). This chain's CDR3 is CSALKFGETTDTQYF. The CDR3 DNA reads as TGCAGTGCCCTCAAGTTCGGGGAGACCACAGATACGCAGTATTTT.

The chain is built from TRBV27 and TRBJ1-1; no definite D call. Between the trimmed V and J ends, which lost 8 bases and 1 base, there was a span of 2 bases. The CDR3 has 10 amino acids. In germline, CDR1 is MNHEY, CDR2 SMNVEV (reference sequence). CDR3 loop: CASENTEAFF. The CDR3 DNA reads TGTGCCAGCGAGAACACTGAAGCTTTCTTT.

In its sample, this clonotype ranks as medium-sized. The chain couples TRBV11-2 to TRBJ2-2; 8 bases agree with TRBD1. The CDR3 runs to 15 residues. Per the germline V gene, CDR1 is SGHAT and CDR2 is FQNNGV. Trimming took 3 bases from V and 7 from J; bases not matched to a gene: 7. The CDR3 DNA is TGTGCCAGCAGCTTGTCCAGGGGGCATCACGGGGAGCTGTTTTTT. This codes for CASSLSRGHHGELFF.

The CDR3: CSASRDGYTF. For the CDR3, the DNA is TGCAGTGCTAGCAGGGATGGCTACACCTTC. The chain links TRBV20-1 to TRBJ1-2, with D perhaps TRBD1 (5 bases). This CDR3 is 10 amino acids long. CDR1 and CDR2 from the germline V gene are DFQATT and SNEGSKA (reference sequence). V lost 3 bases and J lost 6, with 5 bases in between.

This clonotype turned up a few times. This sequence joins TRBV2 and TRBJ2-7, with TRBD2 identical over 9 bases. Germline CDR1 SNHLY, CDR2 FYNNEI. The CDR3 runs to 13 residues. Trimming took 6 bases from V and 2 from J; bases not matched to a gene: 2. The CDR3 protein is CASRTSGTYEQYF. The DNA of the CDR3 is TGTGCCAGCAGGACTAGCGGAACCTACGAGCAGTACTTC.